The next 32 T cell receptor beta chains were all read from a single sample in a study of cytomegalovirus exposure and HLA in healthy donors. The PCR used 60 Vbeta and 13 Jbeta primers. Assay used: immunoSEQ multiplex PCR; TCRdb lists only in-frame clones, some missing. Of around 140,000 clones detected, over 65% appear once; the ten largest clones hold less than 2%. Sequences were obtained from PBMCs. Source of these receptors: a man aged 35 to 55 in good health and CMV-seronegative.

The CDR3 here is CASSPSATGFTDTQYF. CDR3 nucleotide sequence: TGTGCCAGCTCACCATCTGCGACAGGGTTCACAGATACGCAGTATTTT. The chain combines TRBV18 with TRBJ2-3; 7 bases line up with TRBD1. The CDR3 is made up of 16 amino acids. CDR1 KGHSH and CDR2 LQKENI come from the germline V gene. Trimming removed 2 bases from V and 2 bases from J; junction bases left unmatched: 7.

The CDR3 here is CSVGTSGITDTQYF. The CDR3 region has the DNA TGCAGCGTTGGGACTAGCGGGATCACAGATACGCAGTATTTT. The V call is TRBV29-1, the J call TRBJ2-3; 12 nucleotides line up with TRBD2. V gave up 4 bases and J gave up 2 bases; unmatched junction bases: 1. CDR3 length equals 14 residues. Germline V gene lookup returns CDR1 SQVTM and CDR2 ANQGSEA.

This sequence joins TRBV7-6 and TRBJ1-2; 7 nucleotides align to TRBD1. This CDR3 contains 16 residues. Germline trimming cut 1 base from V and 4 bases from J; bases unmatched to any gene: 9. CDR1 and CDR2 (germline): SGHVS, FNYEAQ. CDR3 DNA sequence: TGTGCCAGCAGCTTAGACTCGGCAGGGGGAGTCTATGGCTACACCTTC. Protein product: CASSLDSAGGVYGYTF.

The genes are TRBV4-2 and TRBJ2-5, with 9 positions matching TRBD2. CDR1 and CDR2 (germline): LGHNA, YNFKEQ. J was trimmed by 4 bases and V by 4 bases; bases with no gene match: 16. The CDR3 covers 18 residues. CDR3 nucleotides: TGTGCCAGCAGCCCCCCAGGGGGTCCTAGCGGGGTGCGAGAGACCCAGTACTTC. This encodes CASSPPGGPSGVRETQYF.

This chain links TRBV18 with TRBJ1-5, with a tentative D call TRBD1 (6 bases). The germline V gene encodes CDR1 KGHSH and CDR2 LQKENI. The CDR3 sequence is 14 residues long. V was shortened by 6 bases and J by 2 bases, with 11 bases between the two germline ends. The CDR3 protein is CASSPSGGNQPQHF. The CDR3 region has the DNA TGTGCCAGCTCCCCTTCAGGGGGCAATCAGCCCCAGCATTTT.

V and J are TRBV29-1 and TRBJ2-5; D ambiguous. This CDR3 comprises 13 residues. CDR1 and CDR2 from the germline V gene are SQVTM and ANQGSEA. V lost 4 bases, J lost 1 base, and 10 bases lay in between. The chain's CDR3 is CSVAVSSQETQYF. The CDR3 DNA follows: TGCAGCGTTGCGGTTAGTAGCCAAGAGACCCAGTACTTC.

The chain combines TRBV19 with TRBJ2-2; the match to TRBD2 covers 15 bases. Germline V lookup: CDR1 LNHDA, CDR2 SQIVND (reference sequence). The CDR3 sequence is 16 residues long. Unmatched junction bases numbered 6, after V lost 7 bases and J lost 6 bases. This CDR3 is CASIGLAGGGSGELFF. The CDR3 DNA is TGTGCCAGTATTGGACTAGCGGGAGGGGGATCCGGGGAGCTGTTTTTT.

This clone showed up just a few times. The chain uses TRBV7-9 and TRBJ1-1; 8 bases map to TRBD1. Germline CDR1 is SEHNR and CDR2 is FQNEAQ (reference sequence). Unmatched junction bases numbered 5, after V lost 4 bases and J lost 1 base. There are 15 residues in the CDR3. CDR3 in DNA: TGTGCCAGCAGCTGGGCAGGGGGCGGGAACACTGAAGCTTTCTTT. This gives the protein CASSWAGGGNTEAFF.

In this sample, this clone turned up once. The chain carries TRBV20-1 and TRBJ2-3; D gene ambiguous. Trimming left V 5 bases short and J 7 bases short, with 7 bases between. The CDR3 spans 10 residues. Looked up from germline, CDR1 is DFQATT and CDR2 is SNEGSKA (reference sequence). The CDR3 DNA sequence: TGCAGTGCTGAGAGGAATACGCAGTATTTT. It codes for CSAERNTQYF.

The chain has TRBV6-6 and TRBJ2-5; D is perhaps TRBD1 (6 bases). Gene TRBJ2-7 matches the end of the DNA better, so the J call may be wrong. This CDR3 has 14 residues. Germline V lookup: CDR1 MNHNY, CDR2 SVGAGI (reference sequence). The CDR3 reads CASSYPDRSYEQYF. In DNA, the CDR3 is TGTGCCAGCAGTTACCCCGACAGGTCCTACGAGCAGTACTTC.

The rearrangement uses TRBV28 and TRBJ2-7; D call uncertain. This CDR3 has 13 amino acids. CDR1 is MDHEN and CDR2 is SYDVKM in the germline V gene. V lost 5 bases, J lost 1 base, and 9 bases lay in between. The CDR3: CASSPPRSYEQYF. CDR3 nucleotides: TGTGCCAGCAGTCCCCCCAGGTCCTACGAGCAGTACTTC.

The chain has TRBV29-1 and TRBJ2-7; D possibly corresponds to TRBD1 (5 bases). Germline CDR1 reads SQVTM; CDR2 reads ANQGSEA. This CDR3 is 13 amino acids long. The V gene lost 2 bases and the J gene lost 3 bases, with 11 bases spanning the gap. The CDR3 bases are TGCAGCGTTGAATGGGAAGGGGACTACGAGCAGTACTTC. This translates into CSVEWEGDYEQYF.

The CDR3 DNA reads TGTGCCAGCTCGTCACTAGCGAAGTACAATGAGCAGTTCTTC. Its protein is CASSSLAKYNEQFF. V usage is TRBV6-5 and J usage is TRBJ2-1; 7 bases agree with TRBD2. V lost 8 bases and J lost 4; bases outside the gene matches: 8. The CDR3 is 14 amino acids. Germline CDR1 MNHEY, CDR2 SVGAGI.

This clone showed up just once. The rearrangement uses TRBV6-6 and TRBJ2-7; tentative D call: TRBD1 (5 bases). The germline V and J ends were trimmed by 7 bases and 1 base, with 14 bases remaining between them. This CDR3 is 14 amino acids long. Germline lookup yields CDR1 MNHNY and CDR2 SVGAGI (reference sequence). CDR3 loop: CASTGFRGSYEQYF. CDR3 sequence (DNA): TGTGCCAGCACAGGGTTTAGGGGATCCTACGAGCAGTACTTC.

This clone came up once. The V call is TRBV19, the J call TRBJ2-7; 7 bases align to TRBD1. This CDR3 is built from 14 residues. Germline assignment: CDR1 LNHDA and CDR2 SQIVND (reference sequence). The V and J ends lost 4 bases and 0 bases, in that order; junction bases with no gene match: 3. CDR3 sequence: CASSTRDSSYEQYF. DNA for the CDR3: TGTGCCAGTAGTACCCGGGACAGCTCCTACGAGCAGTACTTC. The variable domain in full, with the rest retrieved from reference TRBV19 and TRBJ2-7, is DGGITQSPKYLFRKEGQNVTLSCEQNLNHDAMYWYRQDPGQGLRLIYYSQIVNDFQKGDIAEGYSVSREKKESFPLTVTSAQKNPTAFYLCASSTRDSSYEQYFGPGTRLTVT.

V and J are TRBV6-6 and TRBJ2-3, with TRBD1 matching over 9 bases. The CDR3 contains 16 residues. With V trimmed by 0 bases and J by 2 bases, 3 bases remained unmatched. Germline V lookup: CDR1 MNHNY, CDR2 SVGAGI (reference sequence). DNA of the CDR3: TGTGCCAGCAGTTACTCGGGACAGGGACCCACAGATACGCAGTATTTT. This translates into CASSYSGQGPTDTQYF.

The rearrangement links TRBV5-6 to TRBJ2-3, with unresolved D. Germline V gene data show CDR1 as SGHDT and CDR2 as YYEEEE. Trimming cost V 1 base and J 2 bases, with 8 bases left between them. This CDR3 spans 14 amino acids. The CDR3 DNA is TGTGCCAGCAGCTTGATCAGAAACACAGATACGCAGTATTTT. Translating it yields CASSLIRNTDTQYF.

The chain carries TRBV30 and TRBJ2-1; no clear D gene. V was pared by 0 bases and J by 4 bases, with 7 bases between. The germline CDR1 and CDR2 sequences are GTSNPN and SVGIG (reference sequence). This CDR3 spans 13 amino acids. The CDR3 is CAWSVRLYNEQFF. The CDR3 DNA reads TGTGCCTGGAGTGTACGACTGTACAATGAGCAGTTCTTC.

This clone was counted a few times. CDR3 coding DNA: TGTGCCAGCAGCGCGGGGCTCACCTACGAGCAGTACTTC. Its protein product is CASSAGLTYEQYF. The chain combines TRBV7-3 with TRBJ2-5; TRBD2 is a possible D gene (6 bases). The better agreement between TRBJ2-7 and the DNA end casts doubt on the J call. The CDR3 has 13 amino acids. CDR1 and CDR2 from the germline V gene are SGHTA and FQGTGA.

The rearrangement links TRBV5-1 to TRBJ1-1; 10 bases line up with TRBD1. Germline V gene data show CDR1 as SGHRS and CDR2 as YFSETQ. CDR3 length equals 14 residues. The ends lost 4 bases at V and 6 bases at J; junction bases unmatched: 6. This chain's CDR3 is CASSPGQGLPEAFF. CDR3 sequence (DNA): TGCGCCAGCAGCCCGGGACAGGGGTTACCTGAAGCTTTCTTT.

J is TRBJ2-7 and V is TRBV5-1; possibly TRBD1 for D (6 bases). Germline values: CDR1 SGHRS, CDR2 YFSETQ. The V end was cut by 8 bases, the J end by 3 bases, with 15 bases between. The length of the CDR3 is 13 residues. In DNA form, the CDR3 reads TGCGCCAGTGCCAGGGGAGTGGGCTACGAGCAGTACTTC. This gives the protein CASARGVGYEQYF.

V gene TRBV2 combines with J gene TRBJ2-1, with TRBD1 identical over 11 bases. There are 15 residues in the CDR3. J was trimmed by 4 bases and V by 6 bases; bases with no gene match: 5. Germline V gene lookup returns CDR1 SNHLY and CDR2 FYNNEI. The CDR3 region is CASRTGDRGYNEQFF. In DNA, the CDR3 is TGTGCCAGCAGAACAGGGGACAGGGGGTACAATGAGCAGTTCTTC. The full variable domain, with the rest looked up from reference TRBV2 and TRBJ2-1, is EPEVTQTPSHQVTQMGQEVILRCVPISNHLYFYWYRQILGQKVEFLVSFYNNEISEKSEIFDDQFSVERPDGSNFTLKIRSTKLEDSAMYFCASRTGDRGYNEQFFGPGTRLTVL.

This clone is a singleton in its sample. The chain has TRBV7-9 and TRBJ1-3; D is undetermined. This CDR3 spans 18 amino acids. The germline V gene has CDR1 SEHNR and CDR2 FQNEAQ (reference sequence). V was pared by 7 bases and J by 4 bases, with 26 bases between. DNA of the CDR3: TGTGCCAGCACCCACCCCCCAGCAGGTCCCTTCGGCGGAAACACCATATATTTT. This gives the protein CASTHPPAGPFGGNTIYF.

The J gene is TRBJ1-1, the V gene TRBV7-3; unclear D gene. The V gene lost 4 bases and the J gene lost 1 base, with 7 bases spanning the gap. Germline loops: CDR1 SGHTA, CDR2 FQGTGA. The CDR3 is 13 residues long. The CDR3 region is CASSYTPNTEAFF. The DNA of the CDR3 is TGTGCCAGCAGCTATACACCGAACACTGAAGCTTTCTTT.

V is TRBV28 and J is TRBJ1-2; 8 bases fit TRBD1. The germline V gene has CDR1 MDHEN and CDR2 SYDVKM. J was trimmed by 7 bases and V by 1 base; bases with no gene match: 11. The CDR3 spans 16 residues. The CDR3 coding sequence is TGTGCCAGCAGTTTATCGGAGGACAGGGACGTTGGTGGCTACACCTTC. Translation: CASSLSEDRDVGGYTF.

CDR3 in amino acids: CASSDTGTGREKLFF. Here the CDR3 DNA reads TGTGCCAGCAGTGACACCGGGACAGGGAGGGAAAAACTGTTTTTT. The rearrangement joins TRBV25-1 to TRBJ1-4, with 9 bases fitting TRBD1. Germline loops: CDR1 MGHDK, CDR2 SYGVNS. Trimming at V came to 3 bases and at J to 8 bases, leaving 7 bases not matched to a gene. The CDR3 has 15 residues.

This clone was seen once. The chain links TRBV30 to TRBJ2-1; TRBD2 agrees at 11 bases. Per the germline V gene, CDR1 is GTSNPN and CDR2 is SVGIG (reference sequence). With 5 bases clipped from V and 10 bases from J, the junction kept 10 bases outside the gene matches. This CDR3 has 14 amino acids. CDR3 coding DNA: TGTGCCTGGGCTACTAGCGGGAGTGTCGTCGAGCAGTTCTTC. Its translation is CAWATSGSVVEQFF. The variable domain in full, with the rest retrieved from reference TRBV30 and TRBJ2-1, is SQTIHQWPATLVQPVGSPLSLECTVEGTSNPNLYWYRQAAGRGLQLLFYSVGIGQISSEVPQNLSASRPQDRQFILSSKKLLLSDSGFYLCAWATSGSVVEQFFGPGTRLTVL.

Concerning this clone: One junction end disagrees with the germline gene, perhaps due to a read error. V is TRBV7-9 and J is TRBJ2-7, with D possibly being TRBD1 (6 bases). Germline assignment: CDR1 SEHNR and CDR2 FQNEAQ (reference sequence). The CDR3 totals 14 residues. CDR3 loop: CSSSSEGEFNEQYF. For the CDR3, the DNA is TGTTCCAGCAGCTCAGAGGGGGAATTCAACGAGCAGTACTTC.

The V call is TRBV7-8, the J call TRBJ1-2; weak D call: TRBD1 (5 bases). This CDR3 comprises 14 residues. CDR1 is SGHVS and CDR2 is FQNEAQ in the germline V gene. The V and J ends lost 5 bases and 6 bases respectively, with 16 bases between them. This CDR3 reads CASSHTTEPDGYTF. CDR3 coding DNA: TGTGCCAGCAGCCACACGACAGAACCTGATGGCTACACCTTC.

This chain connects TRBV4-2 to TRBJ2-3, with a possible D match to TRBD2 (6 bases). CDR1 LGHNA and CDR2 YNFKEQ come from the germline V gene. V was trimmed by 0 bases and J by 6 bases, leaving 13 bases between them. The CDR3 has 15 amino acids. CDR3 coding DNA: TGTGCCAGCAGCCAAGATTACGGCGGGATGGATACGCAGTATTTT. This codes for CASSQDYGGMDTQYF.

The V and J genes are TRBV6-1 and TRBJ1-5, with TRBD1 as a possible D gene (5 bases). Germline V lookup: CDR1 MNHNS, CDR2 SASEGT. This CDR3 has 13 amino acids. The CDR3 is CAIAGTGNQPQHF. CDR3 nucleotides: TGTGCTATCGCGGGGACGGGCAATCAGCCCCAGCATTTT.

The chain combines TRBV28 with TRBJ1-3, with 11 bases lining up with TRBD1. From germline, CDR1 is MDHEN and CDR2 SYDVKM. The CDR3 sequence is 16 residues long. Unmatched junction bases numbered 6, after V lost 4 bases and J lost 4 bases. DNA of the CDR3: TGTGCCAGCAGTTCACCGGGACAGGGGGGCGGAAACACCATATATTTT. The encoded protein is CASSSPGQGGGNTIYF.